This TCR beta chain emerged from a study of response to subunit inactivated influenza vaccine (dated 2018 in TCRdb). Notes on the research overall: Deep quantitative T cell receptor repertoire profiling was used in the study to track responses to a trivalent subunit inactivated influenza vaccine. Findings and caveats that apply to the study as a whole: According to the authors, only a limited number of new T cells may be recruited by each seasonal influenza vaccination.

This clonotype was counted between two and nine times. Its specific antigen is unknown. No base quality information exists; no much larger clone differs at one position. The library was generated by RT-PCR. These reads were obtained on an Illumina HiSeq 2500. TCRdb trimmed the raw reads at Q25, called clones with MiXCR and kept productive beta chains. When rows share a CDR3 protein, they turn into one entry using the most common DNA and genes. Across this sample there are approximately 500,000 distinct CDR3 sequences, with around 25% seen only once. The ten largest account for roughly 2.8% of the sample. The CDR3, from cysteine to phenylalanine, totals 14 residues. The only DNA kept is the CDR3, 42 bases in frame from the first base. The germline V gene specifies SGHAT as CDR1 and FQNNGV as CDR2. Trimming at the junction amounts to 4 bases on V and 6 bases on J, and the germline ends lie 15 bases apart.

The same data also went into a second study, on T cells expressing NK-cell markers. As the second publication notes: TCR beta cDNA libraries were prepared using 5'RACE template switching, which introduced a universal primer site and unique molecular identifiers. Eight donors provided sorted CD3+CD56+NKG2C+, CD3+CD56+NKG2C- and CD3+CD56-NKG2C+ T-cell subsets, whose TCR beta-chain repertoires were profiled. Of the eight sequenced donors, seven were found to be HCMV-seropositive and one was found to be HCMV-seronegative. To restrict sorting to alphabetaTCR-expressing T cells, an anti-gammadeltaTCR antibody was added in several experiments. In several donors, the dominant CD3+CD56+NKG2C+ clonotypes were found to rank among the top 10 CD8+ clonotypes and to make up roughly 1.0-7.5% of CD8+ T cells. Those dominant clonotypes were again the most abundant among CD3+CD56-NKG2C+ cells in a handful of donors, at roughly 25-65%. Whether the expanded NKG2C-expressing T cell clones were specific for HCMV antigens was left unclear. The eight sequenced donors were randomly selected healthy volunteers, three men and five women. HCMV serostatus was determined by detecting HCMV-specific IgG in serum with a commercial ELISA kit. Ficoll density gradient centrifugation was used to isolate peripheral blood mononuclear cells from blood. Using Miltenyi isolation kits, CD4+ and CD8+ T cells were isolated from PBMC through magnetic immunoseparation. Synthesis of cDNA was primed from the TCR beta constant segment and was followed by two consecutive PCR amplification steps. Libraries were sequenced as 2 x 150 bp reads on Illumina HiSeq 2000/2500, MiSeq or NextSeq. MIGEC was used to demultiplex reads and group the reads by UMI, and MiTCR was used to assemble and quantify clonotypes. To exclude erroneous sequences, any TCR cDNA sequence not supported by at least two reads was discarded. The tcR package was used for downstream repertoire analysis, and clonotypes were matched between fractions using CDR3 nucleotide sequence together with V segment. VDJmatch was used to annotate antigen specificity against VDJdb, with one amino acid substitution in CDR3 allowed.

The chain is assembled from TRBV11-2 and TRBJ1-2; the D gene is perhaps TRBD1, on 5 matching bases. The sequenced sample was CD4+ T cells sorted from PBMCs, obtained less than 13 days after vaccination. The TCR sequence derives from a man aged 45-60 years who received an inactivated influenza vaccine. Donor details come from another sample of the same person, matched by shared clones. CDR3 reads: CASSSTDQGNGYTF. The DNA reads as follows: TGTGCCAGCAGCTCGACTGATCAGGGAAATGGCTACACCTTC.